The source of this T cell receptor beta chain is a study of T cells in Graves' hyperthyroidism and ophthalmopathy. CDR1 and CDR2 from the germline V gene are SGHRS and YFSETQ. The CDR3 runs 14 residues. There were TCR beta CDR3 regions amplified from RNA transcripts. TCR CDR3 regions were first amplified by RT-PCR with HTBI primers. One entry per CDR3 protein results from TCRdb running MiXCR on the multiplex PCR reads. The table lists around 690,000 distinct CDR3 sequences, 20% to 25% of them singletons. Details on this clonotype: Antigen specificity is unknown. One end of the junction does not line up with germline, which may come from a read error.

A patient was excluded if there was uncontrolled infection, other autoimmune disease, pregnancy or lactation. Together with thyroid ultrasound, orbital computed tomography, serum thyroxine and TRAb, clinical symptoms were used for diagnoses. Whole-study results and caveats: Clonotypes that were expanded in thyroid above 0.001 mostly appeared in blood too.

The chain is built from TRBV5-1 and TRBJ2-1; D is uncertain. This clonotype was obtained from a man aged 30 to 39 with Graves' ophthalmopathy. The sample comprised blood. The CDR3 bases are TGTGCCAGCAGCTTAGGATTTAGTAACAATGAGCAGTTCTTC. The encoded protein is CASSLGFSNNEQFF.